This T cell receptor beta chain was obtained from a study of blood T cells in healthy people across ages. Points from the study as a whole: Measured against age, TCR beta diversity per million T cells decreased in a roughly linear manner. Underestimates were what the diversity estimates from one million T cells were considered to be. Donor CMV infection status was unknown, possibly confounding age-related changes in expanded clonotypes.

It was with a sample-barcoded 5' primer and a J-beta primer mix that a second PCR of about 7 to 12 cycles was run. TCRdb re-called the 5' RACE reads through MiXCR, storing one row per CDR3 protein. The sample includes over 1,300,000 distinct CDR3 sequences, approximately 63% seen only once; the top ten take approximately 7%. Germline CDR1 and CDR2: MNHNS and SASEGT. There are 15 residues in the CDR3. Trimming at V came to 2 bases and at J to 2 bases, leaving 2 bases not matched to a gene. Remarks on this clonotype: The antigen remains undetermined.

The receptor's source is a man younger than 30 in good health. The specimen was blood. The rearrangement uses TRBV6-1 and TRBJ2-7; 11 positions agree with TRBD1. The CDR3 nucleotides are TGTGCCAGCAGTGAATGGACAGGGGGCACCTACGAGCAGTACTTC. Protein product: CASSEWTGGTYEQYF.